The entry that follows covers one T cell receptor beta chain sequence. Antigen: not known. This sample stems from a study of cytotoxic CD8 clonotypes in ibrutinib-treated CLL. Method: immunoSEQ multiplex PCR; TCRdb's copy keeps in-frame clones and lacks some. Of 110,000 to 150,000 clones listed, about 70% are singletons. Study-level findings and limits: Collection times varied between progressing and sustained-remission patients. Public clonotypes, rarely seen, contracted or held steady on treatment.

The material was PBMCs, obtained after 24 months of ibrutinib treatment. This receptor was taken from a human donor with chronic lymphocytic leukemia.

The CDR3 loop is CASSPTGATPYEQYF. DNA for the CDR3: TGTGCCAGCAGCCCAACCGGGGCCACCCCCTACGAGCAGTACTTC. The chain employs TRBV28 and TRBJ2-7; the D gene could be TRBD1 or TRBD2 (5 bases each). Germline V lookup: CDR1 MDHEN, CDR2 SYDVKM. V lost 6 bases to trimming and J lost 2 bases, with 17 bases between them. The CDR3 is 15 amino acids.